The T cell receptor (beta chain) described here comes from a study of chemoradiotherapy in HPV16-positive cancers. V dropped 4 bases and J dropped 5 bases, with 10 bases sitting between them. This CDR3 is built from 13 residues. The germline V gene has CDR1 WSHSY and CDR2 SAAADI. Produced via immunoSEQ multiplex PCR; TCRdb's table is partial and in-frame only. This table has 3,000 to 4,000 clones, 60% to 80% appearing once. Sequencing used tumor tissue, obtained from a patient who underwent chemoradiotherapy. This TCR was recovered from a human donor with HPV-associated anogenital cancer. The J gene is TRBJ2-3, the V gene TRBV10-2, with no clear D. CDR3 in amino acids: CASSVGGQDTQYF. In nucleotides, the CDR3 is TGCGCCAGCAGTGTTGGCGGTCAAGATACGCAGTATTTT.